What follows describes a single TCR beta chain. Antigen specificity is unknown. This CDR3 has 13 amino acids. Germline CDR1 and CDR2: MNHNS and SASEGT. The V and J ends lost 3 bases and 3 bases respectively, with 6 bases between them. The data were obtained in a study of shared clonotypes between healthy human individuals. Overall study findings and caveats: It was anticipated that sequencing depth would influence how many clonotypes donors shared.

Recent vaccinations or acute infections were absent in the healthy HIV-negative adult donors. This was a deep-level run. In the source study's methods: ImmunoSEQ output held junction-only sequences without quality scores, so filtering differed. Profiling relied on immunoSEQ multiplex PCR, and the TCRdb table lists in-frame clones only, not all of them. From that table come the V and J calls and clone size; the DNA was used to work out D and trimming. The table has over 1.5 million clones, 95% to 99% seen once. The J gene is TRBJ2-1, the V gene TRBV6-1; D call uncertain. The sequence came from a man aged 25-40 years in good health. Sequences were obtained from naive CD4+ T cells sorted from blood. Subset: CD45RA+ positively selected. The CDR3 bases are TGTGCCAGCAGTGAGGGATACTACAATGAGCAGTTCTTC. Amino acid sequence: CASSEGYYNEQFF.